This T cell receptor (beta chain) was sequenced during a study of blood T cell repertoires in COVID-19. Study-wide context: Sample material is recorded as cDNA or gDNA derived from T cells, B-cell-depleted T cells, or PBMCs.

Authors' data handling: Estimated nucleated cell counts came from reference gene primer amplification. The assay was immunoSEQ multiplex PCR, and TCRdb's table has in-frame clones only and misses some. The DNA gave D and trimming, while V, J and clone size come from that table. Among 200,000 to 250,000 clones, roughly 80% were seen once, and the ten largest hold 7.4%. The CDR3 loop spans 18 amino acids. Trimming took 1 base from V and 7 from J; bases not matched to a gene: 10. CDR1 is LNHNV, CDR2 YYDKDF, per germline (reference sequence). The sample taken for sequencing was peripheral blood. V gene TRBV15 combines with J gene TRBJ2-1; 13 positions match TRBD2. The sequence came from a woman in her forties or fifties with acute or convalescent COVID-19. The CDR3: CATSRGYPTSGGFNEQFF. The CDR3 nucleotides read TGTGCCACCAGCAGAGGTTACCCGACTAGCGGGGGGTTTAATGAGCAGTTCTTC. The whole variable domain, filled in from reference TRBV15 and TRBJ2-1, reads DAMVIQNPRYQVTQFGKPVTLSCSQTLNHNVMYWYQQKSSQAPKLLFHYYDKDFNNEADTPDNFQSRRPNTSFCFLDIRSPGLGDTAMYLCATSRGYPTSGGFNEQFFGPGTRLTVL.